The sequence of this T cell receptor beta chain was determined in a study of shared clonotypes between healthy human individuals. Whole-study findings and limits: A few donors held around 5% of naive CD4 clonotypes in common. Naive subsets usually exceeded memory subsets in estimated richness.

Only in-frame clones appear in the TCRdb table, and some are missing; sequencing was by immunoSEQ multiplex PCR. The sample contains some 2.1 million clones, 85% to 95% of which appear only once. The V and J ends lost 4 bases and 2 bases, in that order; junction bases with no gene match: 13. In germline, CDR1 is LNHDA, CDR2 SQIVND (reference sequence). The CDR3 runs to 18 residues. A note on this clone: The antigen is not known.

Sequenced: naive CD4+ T cells sorted from blood. The sample's subset: CD45RA+ positively selected. The clonotype was recovered from a young man in good health. The chain uses TRBV19 and TRBJ1-5; 8 positions match TRBD1. The CDR3 loop reads CASSTTGDIGGGNQPQHF. The CDR3 DNA sequence: TGTGCCAGTAGTACGACAGGGGACATTGGTGGCGGCAATCAGCCCCAGCATTTT. Based on the CDR3 plus reference TRBV19 and TRBJ1-5, the full variable domain is DGGITQSPKYLFRKEGQNVTLSCEQNLNHDAMYWYRQDPGQGLRLIYYSQIVNDFQKGDIAEGYSVSREKKESFPLTVTSAQKNPTAFYLCASSTTGDIGGGNQPQHFGDGTRLSIL.